These T cell receptor beta chains were read from a single sample in a study of cytomegalovirus exposure and HLA in healthy donors. TCRdb keeps only in-frame clones here, not all; method: immunoSEQ multiplex PCR. The sample carries more than 80,000 clones, over 70% recorded once. Sequenced material: PBMCs. Source of these receptors: a girl aged 2-9 years in good health and CMV-seropositive. The CDR3 runs from the conserved cysteine through the conserved F or W. Fields, in order: CDR3 DNA, CDR3 protein, D gene, clone size, V gene, J gene. A D gene is named only where the DNA matches it firmly. Clone size is given for some rows only: seen once, a few or many times, or a class if the clone is expanded.

TGTGCCATCACGTCAGGGAAGGATCAGCCCCAGCATTTT	CAITSGKDQPQHF	NA	NA	TRBV10-3	TRBJ1-5
TGTGCCAGCAGCTTAGCTCTACAGGGATCAGCTTCCTACGAGCAGTACTTC	CASSLALQGSASYEQYF	NA	NA	TRBV7-8	TRBJ2-7
TGTGCCAGCAGTTTGCGGACAGGCCCCATGAACACTGAAGCTTTCTTT	CASSLRTGPMNTEAFF	TRBD1	NA	TRBV27	TRBJ1-1
TGTGCCAGCAGGGGACTGATCTCCTACAATGAGCAGTTCTTC	CASRGLISYNEQFF	NA	NA	TRBV6-1	TRBJ2-1
TGTGCCAGCAGTCCCTCCCTGAACACTGAAGCTTTCTTT	CASSPSLNTEAFF	NA	NA	TRBV27	TRBJ1-1
TGCGCCAGCAGCTTGTATTTGTCTAGCGACGGAGATACGCAGTATTTT	CASSLYLSSDGDTQYF	NA	NA	TRBV5-1	TRBJ2-3
TGTGCCAGCAGTTACTCCGGAACAGGGTCCTACGAGCAGTACTTC	CASSYSGTGSYEQYF	NA	once	TRBV6-5	TRBJ2-7
TGTGCCAGCGGCAGGGGGCGCTTGAGCAATCAGCCCCAGCATTTT	CASGRGRLSNQPQHF	TRBD1	NA	TRBV2	TRBJ1-5
TGTGCCAGCAGCTTGTCCCAGGGGATCGTCCCGTGGAATGAGCAGTTCTTC	CASSLSQGIVPWNEQFF	NA	once	TRBV7-6	TRBJ2-1
TGTGCCAGCTCACTAAAAGCGGACAGAGGGTTAGCTTATAGCAATCAGCCCCAGCATTTT	CASSLKADRGLAYSNQPQHF	NA	NA	TRBV18	TRBJ1-5
TGCGCCAGCAGCCAAGAAGGGGCCTTTGGCGGAACCTACGAGCAGTACTTC	CASSQEGAFGGTYEQYF	NA	NA	TRBV4-1	TRBJ2-7
TGTGCCAGCAGTGAGAGGGGACAGTACTCTGGAAACACCATATATTTT	CASSERGQYSGNTIYF	TRBD1	NA	TRBV6-1	TRBJ1-3
TGTGCCTGGAGTGTACGTAACTACCCCCTCGAGCAGTACTTC	CAWSVRNYPLEQYF	NA	NA	TRBV30	TRBJ2-7
TGCAGCGTTGAATTCAGTCCAAACATTCAGTACTTC	CSVEFSPNIQYF	NA	once	TRBV29-1	TRBJ2-4
TGCGCCAGCAGGTATCGAGGGACACGGGATGAGCCCCAGCATTTT	CASRYRGTRDEPQHF	NA	few	TRBV5-1	TRBJ1-5
TGTGCCAGCAGCTTGAGCGGGATCTACAATGAGCAGTTCTTC	CASSLSGIYNEQFF	TRBD2	NA	TRBV7-2	TRBJ2-1
TGTGCCAGCAGTTTAAATTGGGGGGATTACGCTGGAAACACCATATATTTT	CASSLNWGDYAGNTIYF	NA	NA	TRBV27	TRBJ1-3
TGTGCCAGCGGATTAATACAGGGGGCGGTTCAGCCCCAGCATTTT	CASGLIQGAVQPQHF	TRBD1	once	TRBV27	TRBJ1-5
TGCGCCAGCAGCCCAGACCTCGGGATTTACAATGAGCAGTTCTTC	CASSPDLGIYNEQFF	NA	once	TRBV5-1	TRBJ2-1
TGCGCCAGCAGCAGGACAGGGATGGAGAACACTGAAGCTTTCTTT	CASSRTGMENTEAFF	TRBD1	NA	TRBV5-1	TRBJ1-1
TGCAGCGTTGAAGGCCTGGTGGCGGGAGGCACAGATACGCAGTATTTT	CSVEGLVAGGTDTQYF	TRBD2	few	TRBV29-1	TRBJ2-3
TGTGCCAGCAGTTACCAGGGTGGAACTACTGAAGCTTTCTTT	CASSYQGGTTEAFF	NA	NA	TRBV6-5	TRBJ1-1
TGCAGCGTCTCGACAGGGAATGCCAACTATGGCTACACCTTC	CSVSTGNANYGYTF	TRBD1	once	TRBV29-1	TRBJ1-2
TGTGCCAGCAGTGAAGGACAGGGGGCGCAGCCCCAGCATTTT	CASSEGQGAQPQHF	TRBD1	few	TRBV6-1	TRBJ1-5
TGTGCCTGGCGGGGCCAAGAGACCCAGTACTTC	CAWRGQETQYF	NA	NA	TRBV7-9	TRBJ2-5
TGTGCCAGCAGCCAAACAGCGGGGGCGCAAGAGACCCAGTACTTC	CASSQTAGAQETQYF	TRBD2	NA	TRBV6-5	TRBJ2-5
TGTGCCACCAGCAGAGAGACTCGACAGGGGGCGGGGGGCTACACCTTC	CATSRETRQGAGGYTF	TRBD1	NA	TRBV15	TRBJ1-2
TGTGCCAGCAGCTTTAGCGGGAGGGCCAATGAGCAGTTCTTC	CASSFSGRANEQFF	TRBD2	NA	TRBV7-9	TRBJ2-1
TGTGCCAGCAGCCCGGGACAGGGGGGGACTGAAGCTTTCTTT	CASSPGQGGTEAFF	TRBD1	NA	TRBV11-3	TRBJ1-1
TGTGCCAGCAGTCCCTATGGTGAAGTAAGCTACAATGAGCAGTTCTTC	CASSPYGEVSYNEQFF	NA	NA	TRBV27	TRBJ2-1
TGCAGCGCCGGGACAGGGGCTAACGGGGCCAACGTCCTGACTTTC	CSAGTGANGANVLTF	TRBD1	NA	TRBV29-1	TRBJ2-6
TGTGCCAGCAGTGAAGGTTCAGGGTGGGACGAGCAGTACTTC	CASSEGSGWDEQYF	NA	NA	TRBV6-1	TRBJ2-7
TGTGCCACCCAAGGAGGGCGTGAGCAGTTCTTC	CATQGGREQFF	NA	NA	TRBV6-1	TRBJ2-1
TGTGCCAGCAGCGCTCAGCAGGGGAGCAATCAGCCCCAGCATTTT	CASSAQQGSNQPQHF	NA	NA	TRBV6-1	TRBJ1-5
TGTGCCAGCTCGGGACAGGGAAACACTGAAGCTTTCTTT	CASSGQGNTEAFF	TRBD1	few	TRBV6-1	TRBJ1-1
TGCGCCAGCAGCCAAGATCAACAGGGGGAGGCCTACGAGCAGTACTTC	CASSQDQQGEAYEQYF	TRBD1	NA	TRBV4-3	TRBJ2-7
TGTGCCAGCAGAAGGACTAGCGGTCTGGTCATTCAGTACTTC	CASRRTSGLVIQYF	TRBD2	NA	TRBV6-5	TRBJ2-4
TGTGCCAGCAGTATACTCAGAAGCCAGGGCCACACAGATACGCAGTATTTT	CASSILRSQGHTDTQYF	NA	NA	TRBV11-2	TRBJ2-3
TGTGCCAGCAGAACAGATCAAGCAACTAATGAAAAACTGTTTTTT	CASRTDQATNEKLFF	NA	NA	TRBV28	TRBJ1-4
TGCGCCAGCGAGACAGGGTCTGAGGGGACTGAAGCTTTCTTT	CASETGSEGTEAFF	TRBD1	NA	TRBV5-1	TRBJ1-1
TGTGCCTGGAGTGAAGGGGAACTAGCCAAAAACATTCAGTACTTC	CAWSEGELAKNIQYF	NA	NA	TRBV30	TRBJ2-4
TGCAGCGTTGGGGGCGGACCTAGCTACGAGCAGTACTTC	CSVGGGPSYEQYF	NA	NA	TRBV29-1	TRBJ2-7
TGCAGCGTTGGTGAACTGACAGGGATCGATGGCTACACCTTC	CSVGELTGIDGYTF	TRBD1	NA	TRBV29-1	TRBJ1-2
TGTGCCAGCAGGGGGGACAGCCTCTCTGGCTACACCTTC	CASRGDSLSGYTF	TRBD1	NA	TRBV6-5	TRBJ1-2
TGCAGCGTTTCTAGCGGGAGATGGGAGGAGCAGTACTTC	CSVSSGRWEEQYF	TRBD2	NA	TRBV29-1	TRBJ2-7
TGTGCCAGCAGCGTAGGAAGCGGGAGGGTCCCCTACGAGCAGTACTTC	CASSVGSGRVPYEQYF	TRBD2	NA	TRBV9	TRBJ2-7
TGTGCCAGCCGGGGGACAGTAGGCCAGCCCCAGCATTTT	CASRGTVGQPQHF	TRBD1	NA	TRBV2	TRBJ1-5
TGTGCCAGCAGCGCCAAAGGGGAGCTGTTTTTT	CASSAKGELFF	NA	NA	TRBV9	TRBJ2-2
TGTGCCACCGCCTCAGGCTATAGCAATCAGCCCCAGCATTTT	CATASGYSNQPQHF	NA	NA	TRBV19	TRBJ1-5
TGTGCCAGCAGTTCACTCAACAGGGCTTTCTTT	CASSSLNRAFF	NA	NA	TRBV6-5	TRBJ1-1
TGTGCCAGCAGGACTCTGACAGGGGGTGAGTACGAGCAGTACTTC	CASRTLTGGEYEQYF	TRBD1	NA	TRBV6-5	TRBJ2-7
TGTGCCTGGGAGAGCGGGACCTCCTACAATGAGCAGTTCTTC	CAWESGTSYNEQFF	TRBD2	NA	TRBV30	TRBJ2-1
TGTGCCAGCAGTTTGTCGGGCGGGATGGGGTCTACGCAGTATTTT	CASSLSGGMGSTQYF	NA	NA	TRBV7-9	TRBJ2-3